A single sample is the source of the 18 T cell receptor beta chains below, sequenced in a study of blood T cell repertoires in COVID-19. Sequenced by immunoSEQ multiplex PCR; TCRdb stores in-frame clones only, minus some. The table includes roughly 300,000 clones, about 81% detected once. Sequencing was carried out using peripheral blood. These receptors all stem from a human donor with COVID-19, enrolled during active disease. The donor label of this sample is uncertain.

For the CDR3, the DNA is TGTGCCAGCAGCCCCGGGGAGGGCCACACTACCTATGGCTACACCTTC. Translating it yields CASSPGEGHTTYGYTF. The chain combines TRBV5-4 with TRBJ1-2; the D is unclear. The length of the CDR3 is 16 residues. The germline CDR1 and CDR2 sequences are SGHNT and YYREEE (reference sequence). V was pared by 4 bases and J by 4 bases, with 20 bases between.

This chain links TRBV19 with TRBJ1-2; the match to TRBD1 covers 7 bases. The V segment lost 8 bases and the J segment 8 bases; nucleotides outside the gene matches: 17. Germline lookup yields CDR1 LNHDA and CDR2 SQIVND (reference sequence). The CDR3 runs 15 residues. CDR3 sequence (DNA): TGTGCCAGTCAATCATGGACAGGCCCCTATTACGGCTACACCTTC. Encoded protein: CASQSWTGPYYGYTF. The variable domain in full, completed from reference TRBV19 and TRBJ1-2, reads DGGITQSPKYLFRKEGQNVTLSCEQNLNHDAMYWYRQDPGQGLRLIYYSQIVNDFQKGDIAEGYSVSREKKESFPLTVTSAQKNPTAFYLCASQSWTGPYYGYTFGSGTRLTVV.

This chain uses TRBV7-9 with TRBJ2-1, with 10 bases aligning to TRBD2. Trimming took 4 bases from V and 9 from J; bases not matched to a gene: 12. This CDR3 contains 16 residues. Per germline, CDR1 SEHNR and CDR2 FQNEAQ (reference sequence). The DNA for the CDR3 is TGTGCCAGCAGCTCGACACCATGGGCTAGCGGGAGTGAGCAGTTCTTC. This encodes CASSSTPWASGSEQFF.

CDR3 DNA: TGTGCCAGCAGTTACTCGTACGGGAGGAATAATGAGCAGTTCTTC. This codes for CASSYSYGRNNEQFF. The chain recombines TRBV6-5 with TRBJ2-1; 7 bases are shared with TRBD2. J lost 7 bases, V lost 0 bases, and 6 bases had no gene match. Germline-derived CDR1 and CDR2 are MNHEY and SVGAGI. This CDR3 is built from 15 residues.

This chain joins TRBV30 and TRBJ1-1, with 7 bases lining up with TRBD1. The CDR3 spans 13 residues. Germline V CDR1 and CDR2: GTSNPN, SVGIG (reference sequence). V dropped 2 bases and J dropped 3; count of bases not matched to a gene: 3. CDR3 sequence: CAWSRTGDTEAFF. For the CDR3, the DNA is TGTGCCTGGAGTCGAACAGGGGACACTGAAGCTTTCTTT.

The chain has TRBV3-1 (or the pseudogene TRBV3-2) and TRBJ1-5; 7 bases are shared with TRBD1. J lost 6 bases, V lost 5 bases, and 10 bases had no gene match. CDR1 is LGHDT and CDR2 is YNNKEL in the germline V gene (reference sequence). This CDR3 contains 15 residues. CDR3 region: CASSSSDRVAQPQHF. CDR3 DNA: TGTGCCAGCAGCTCCTCAGACAGGGTCGCTCAGCCCCAGCATTTT.

The CDR3 here is CASSYTPGYGYTF. CDR3 sequence (DNA): TGTGCCAGCAGTTATACACCAGGGTATGGCTACACCTTC. The chain combines TRBV6-5 with TRBJ1-2, with a tentative D call TRBD1 (5 bases). There are 13 residues in the CDR3. The V gene's germline CDR1 is MNHEY and CDR2 SVGAGI. The V and J ends lost 3 bases and 5 bases respectively, with 10 bases between them.

The rearrangement joins TRBV5-8 to TRBJ1-5; 12 nucleotides align to TRBD1. Germline V CDR1 and CDR2: SGHTS, YDEGEE. V lost 4 bases, J lost 8 bases, and 10 bases stayed unmatched. CDR3 size: 16 residues. The CDR3 DNA is TGTGCCAGCAGCCATACCGGGACAGGGGGCGGGAAGCCCCAGCATTTT. Translating gives CASSHTGTGGGKPQHF.

The chain is built from TRBV6-5 and TRBJ2-5, with TRBD2 as a possible D gene (6 bases). The CDR3 spans 16 residues. Trimming removed 0 bases at V and 1 base at J, with 12 bases between. CDR1 is MNHEY, CDR2 SVGAGI, per germline. CDR3: CASSYSTSRGQETQYF. The DNA of the CDR3 is TGTGCCAGCAGTTACTCGACTAGTAGGGGCCAAGAGACCCAGTACTTC.

V and J are TRBV18 and TRBJ2-7, with a possible D match to TRBD2 (5 bases). Looked up from germline, CDR1 is KGHSH and CDR2 is LQKENI. The CDR3 length is 14 residues. V lost 2 bases and J lost 2, with 10 bases in between. The CDR3 nucleotides read TGTGCCAGCTCACCAGTCGAGGGTCCCTACGAGCAGTACTTC. Residues: CASSPVEGPYEQYF. Full variable domain (missing parts from reference TRBV18 and TRBJ2-7): NAGVMQNPRHLVRRRGQEARLRCSPMKGHSHVYWYRQLPEEGLKFMVYLQKENIIDESGMPKERFSAEFPKEGPSILRIQQVVRGDSAAYFCASSPVEGPYEQYFGPGTRLTVT.

The chain joins TRBV10-3 to TRBJ2-5; 13 bases are shared with TRBD2. Germline CDR1 ENHRY, CDR2 SYGVKD. CDR3 length: 16 residues. V was clipped by 10 bases and J by 4 bases; unmatched bases: 12. The CDR3 nucleotides read TGTGCCACCGGAACACCGCGACTAGCGGGAGGAGAGACCCAGTACTTC. Protein product: CATGTPRLAGGETQYF.

The V gene is TRBV3-1 (or the pseudogene TRBV3-2), the J gene TRBJ1-2; D perhaps matches TRBD1 (6 bases). V was clipped by 1 base and J by 8 bases, with 17 bases between them. CDR3 length: 15 amino acids. Germline CDR1 is LGHDT and CDR2 is YNNKEL (reference sequence). The CDR3, as DNA: TGTGCCAGCAGCCAAGGTGGGGGCGTGAGCTTCGGCTACACCTTC. Residues: CASSQGGGVSFGYTF.

This rearrangement joins TRBV28 to TRBJ1-1, with D possibly being TRBD1 (5 bases). Germline-derived CDR1 and CDR2 are MDHEN and SYDVKM. Trimming removed 4 bases at V and 3 bases at J, with 6 bases between. The CDR3 is made up of 12 amino acids. Here the CDR3 reads CASSSGYTEAFF. In DNA form, the CDR3 reads TGTGCCAGCAGTTCAGGGTACACTGAAGCTTTCTTT.

The chain is built from TRBV7-3 and TRBJ2-1; TRBD1 might be the D (5 bases). Trimming took 4 bases from V and 8 from J, leaving 12 bases between them. Germline V CDR1 and CDR2: SGHTA, FQGTGA. The CDR3 totals 13 residues. This CDR3 reads CASSSRWGYEQFF. For the CDR3, the DNA is TGTGCCAGCAGCTCCCGCTGGGGCTATGAGCAGTTCTTC.

The rearrangement joins TRBV24-1 to TRBJ2-5; tentatively, D is TRBD1 (6 bases). The ends were cut back, 4 bases at V and 11 bases at J, with 22 bases in the middle. The CDR3 runs 15 residues. In germline, CDR1 is KGHDR, CDR2 SFDVKD. In DNA, the CDR3 is TGTGCCACCAGTGACTCCGACCGGGACAACCAACTACAGTACTTC. Translation: CATSDSDRDNQLQYF.

The chain combines TRBV5-5 with TRBJ1-5; D uncertain. From germline, CDR1 is SGHKS and CDR2 YYEKEE (reference sequence). Trimming took off 0 bases at V and 7 bases at J, with 14 bases between the two ends. The CDR3 is 15 amino acids. CDR3 nucleotides: TGTGCCAGCAGCTTGGTTCGGGAGCCGGGACAGCCCCAGCATTTT. Its translation is CASSLVREPGQPQHF.

This clone was found once. The chain links TRBV7-9 to TRBJ2-7, with D unresolved. Germline V lookup: CDR1 SEHNR, CDR2 FQNEAQ (reference sequence). The CDR3 totals 14 residues. The V gene lost 5 bases and the J gene lost 4 bases, with 15 bases spanning the gap. The CDR3: CASSPRLGSYEQYF. The CDR3 coding sequence is TGTGCCAGCAGCCCGAGACTTGGGTCGTACGAGCAGTACTTC.

The rearrangement links TRBV27 to TRBJ1-1, with TRBD1 as a possible D gene (6 bases). CDR1 is MNHEY, CDR2 SMNVEV, per germline (reference sequence). The CDR3 has 15 amino acids. Trimming left V 3 bases short and J 4 bases short, with 15 bases between. The CDR3 DNA reads TGTGCCAGCAGTTTGCGAGGGACACCCTTCACTGAAGCTTTCTTT. Translated: CASSLRGTPFTEAFF.